The clone carrying this T cell receptor (beta chain) was counted a few times. What it recognizes is unknown. This CDR3 comprises 14 residues. V was clipped by 2 bases and J by 1 base, with 7 bases between them. The germline V gene encodes CDR1 SGHDT and CDR2 YYEEEE. The data derive from a study of cytomegalovirus exposure and HLA in healthy donors. Across the study: Approximately 190 million T cells yielded roughly 120 million unique TCR beta sequences, as an earlier analysis found. From donors who were HLA-typed, an early data release held 70 million to 90 million unique TCRs. Study observations and caveats: In vitro work confirmed that a few CMV-associated chains recognize CMV antigens. A later analysis found TCR association rates differed by HLA locus, highest for DRB1 and lowest for HLA-C.

Primers included in the PCR were 60 Vbeta and 13 Jbeta primers. Assay: immunoSEQ multiplex PCR; the TCRdb copy retains only in-frame clones and omits some. The repertoire holds roughly 100,000 clones, with about 80% as singletons. Sequencing was done on a sample of PBMCs. The chain uses TRBV5-6 and TRBJ1-5; D possibly corresponds to TRBD1 (6 bases). The TCR was taken from a man aged 25 to 40 in good health and CMV-seronegative. Here the CDR3 reads CASSFTGSNQPQHF. The CDR3 nucleotides read TGTGCCAGCAGCTTTACAGGGAGCAATCAGCCCCAGCATTTT. The full variable domain, in which reference TRBV5-6 and TRBJ1-5 provide the parts outside the CDR3, is DAGVTQSPTHLIKTRGQQVTLRCSPKSGHDTVSWYQQALGQGPQFIFQYYEEEERQRGNFPDRFSGHQFPNYSSELNVNALLLGDSALYLCASSFTGSNQPQHFGDGTRLSIL.